The T cell receptor (beta chain) under discussion was sequenced for a study of blood T cell repertoires in COVID-19. On the study more broadly: PBMCs, B-cell-depleted T cells, or T cells were the source of the cDNA or gDNA that made up the material.

This CDR3 is 15 amino acids long. V shed 9 bases and J 4 bases; nucleotides not matched to a gene: 10. Per germline, CDR1 LNHDA and CDR2 SQIVND (reference sequence). Original handling: Nucleated cell number was recorded as an estimate derived from reference gene primer amplification. Sequenced by immunoSEQ multiplex PCR; TCRdb stores in-frame clones only, minus some. V and J calls and clone size are copied from that table; D and trimming were computed from the DNA. The sample includes around 430,000 clones, approximately 89% of them seen just once. Followed over time, Seattle patients had been enrolled while infection was active. This clone turned up a few times.

The source of this sequence is a woman in her forties or fifties with COVID-19, enrolled during active disease. Sequencing was carried out using peripheral blood. This chain connects TRBV19 to TRBJ1-2; TRBD1 agrees at 11 bases. The CDR3 sequence: CASRWTGGKGYGYTF. The DNA of the CDR3 is TGTGCCAGCAGGTGGACAGGGGGCAAGGGCTATGGCTACACCTTC.